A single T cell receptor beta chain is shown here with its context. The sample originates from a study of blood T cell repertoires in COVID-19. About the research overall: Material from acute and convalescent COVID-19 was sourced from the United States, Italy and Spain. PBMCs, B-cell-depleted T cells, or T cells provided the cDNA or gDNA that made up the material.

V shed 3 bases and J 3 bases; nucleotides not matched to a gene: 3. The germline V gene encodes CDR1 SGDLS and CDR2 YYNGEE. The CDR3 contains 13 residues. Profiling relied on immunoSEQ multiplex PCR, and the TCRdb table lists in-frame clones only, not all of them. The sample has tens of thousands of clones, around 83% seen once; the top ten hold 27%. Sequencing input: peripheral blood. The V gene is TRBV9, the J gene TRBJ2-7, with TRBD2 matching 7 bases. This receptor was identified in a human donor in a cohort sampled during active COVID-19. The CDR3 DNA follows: TGTGCCAGCAGCGCCCGGGAGGACTACGAGCAGTACTTC. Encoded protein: CASSAREDYEQYF.